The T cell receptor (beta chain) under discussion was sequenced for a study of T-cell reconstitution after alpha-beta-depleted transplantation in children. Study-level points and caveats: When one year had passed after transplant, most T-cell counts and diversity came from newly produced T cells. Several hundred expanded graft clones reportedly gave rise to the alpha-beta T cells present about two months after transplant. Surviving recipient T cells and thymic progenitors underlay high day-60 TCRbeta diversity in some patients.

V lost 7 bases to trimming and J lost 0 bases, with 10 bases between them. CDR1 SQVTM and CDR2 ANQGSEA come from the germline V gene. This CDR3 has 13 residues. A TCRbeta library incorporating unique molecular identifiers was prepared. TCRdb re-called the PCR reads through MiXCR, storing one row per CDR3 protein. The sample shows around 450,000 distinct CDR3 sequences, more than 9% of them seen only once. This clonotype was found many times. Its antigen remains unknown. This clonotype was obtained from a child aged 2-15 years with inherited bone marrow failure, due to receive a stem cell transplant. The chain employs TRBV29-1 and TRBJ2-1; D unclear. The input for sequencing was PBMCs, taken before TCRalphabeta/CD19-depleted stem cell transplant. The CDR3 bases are TGCAGCGGGGATTTAGGCTCCTACAATGAGCAGTTCTTC. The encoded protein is CSGDLGSYNEQFF.